This T cell receptor beta chain was retrieved from a study of shared clonotypes between healthy human individuals. The donors were adults (healthy and HIV-negative) with no recent acute infections or vaccinations. There were only Caucasian adults among the donors, and all lived in Nashville, Tennessee. Study-level points and caveats: Sorted-subset samples were not fully sequenced, rarefaction indicated. In contrast to clonotypes shared by all four donors, non-shared clonotypes had lower generation probabilities.

The protocol was immunoSEQ multiplex PCR, while the TCRdb copy is restricted to in-frame clones and leaves out a portion. Of roughly 2.2 million clones in the sample, approximately 93% are singletons; the top ten hold 0.39%. Germline V gene data show CDR1 as SGHTA and CDR2 as FQGNSA. Trimming removed 3 bases from V and 7 bases from J; junction bases left unmatched: 14. The CDR3 has 17 residues. With regard to this clone: Antigen specificity is unknown.

Specimen: naive CD4+ T cells from PBMCs. Indicated subset: CD45RA+ positively selected. This chain uses TRBV7-2 with TRBJ2-1, with TRBD2 matching 8 bases. The clonotype was recovered from a young man in good health. Some clones in this sample may be carry-over from other donors' samples. CDR3 in amino acids: CASSFLPSGFMGNEQFF. DNA of the CDR3: TGTGCCAGCAGCTTCCTCCCTAGCGGGTTCATGGGTAATGAGCAGTTCTTC.